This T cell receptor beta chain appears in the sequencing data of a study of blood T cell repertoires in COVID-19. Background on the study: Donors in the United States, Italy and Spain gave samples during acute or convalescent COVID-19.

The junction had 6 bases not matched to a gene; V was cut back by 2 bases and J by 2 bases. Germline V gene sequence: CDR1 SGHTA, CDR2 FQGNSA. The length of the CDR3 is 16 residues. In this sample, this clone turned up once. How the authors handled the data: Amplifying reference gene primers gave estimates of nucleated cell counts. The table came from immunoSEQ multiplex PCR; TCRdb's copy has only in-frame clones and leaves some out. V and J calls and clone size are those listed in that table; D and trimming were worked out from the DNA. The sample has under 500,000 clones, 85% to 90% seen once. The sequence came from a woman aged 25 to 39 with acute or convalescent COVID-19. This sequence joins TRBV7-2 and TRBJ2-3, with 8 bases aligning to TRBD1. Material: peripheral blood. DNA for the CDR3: TGTGCCAGCAGCTTAACAAACAGGGGGTCCACAGATACGCAGTATTTT. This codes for CASSLTNRGSTDTQYF.